The rows below give T cell receptor beta chains drawn from one sample of a study of early T cells in non-severe SARS-CoV-2 infection. TCRdb recomputed calls from the 5' RACE reads with MiXCR, one row per CDR3 protein. The sample contains about 48,000 distinct CDR3 sequences, 6.2% of which appear only once. Sequenced material: whole blood, taken at baseline. The receptors originated from an adult who was a healthcare worker with PCR-confirmed SARS-CoV-2 infection or an uninfected control (not recorded which). CDR3s include the opening cysteine and the closing phenylalanine or tryptophan. A D gene is named only where the DNA matches it firmly. Clone size is stated in some rows and not others, as once, few, many or a class when expanded.

clone size: -; CDR3 length: 14; J gene: TRBJ1-4; D gene: TRBD1; V gene: TRBV12-3/TRBV12-4; CDR3 DNA: TGTGCCAGCAGTTTTACAGGGGAAAGGGTAAAACTGTTTTTT; CDR3 protein: CASSFTGERVKLFF
clone size: many; CDR3 length: 15; J gene: TRBJ2-1; D gene: -; V gene: TRBV7-9; CDR3 DNA: TGTGCCAGCAGCTTAGGCGGGGACCCATACAATGAGCAGTTCTTC; CDR3 protein: CASSLGGDPYNEQFF
clone size: -; CDR3 length: 17; J gene: TRBJ2-7; D gene: TRBD2; V gene: TRBV4-1; CDR3 DNA: TGCGCCAGCAGCCAAGAAACGGTCGGACTAGCGGACTACGAGCAGTACTTC; CDR3 protein: CASSQETVGLADYEQYF
clone size: -; CDR3 length: 14; J gene: TRBJ2-3; D gene: -; V gene: TRBV11-2; CDR3 DNA: TGTGCCAGCAGCTTACCGGAGAGCGGAGATACGCAGTATTTT; CDR3 protein: CASSLPESGDTQYF
clone size: many; CDR3 length: 13; J gene: TRBJ2-3; D gene: -; V gene: TRBV2; CDR3 DNA: TGTGCCAGCGGGGGTAGAGGCACAGATACGCAGTATTTT; CDR3 protein: CASGGRGTDTQYF
clone size: few; CDR3 length: 15; J gene: TRBJ2-3; D gene: TRBD1; V gene: TRBV20-1; CDR3 DNA: TGCAGTGCTAGAGATCCGACAGGGGGCGCAGATACGCAGTATTTT; CDR3 protein: CSARDPTGGADTQYF
clone size: -; CDR3 length: 19; J gene: TRBJ2-6; D gene: TRBD1; V gene: TRBV3-1; CDR3 DNA: TGTGCCAGCAGCCACTGGACCGGGACAGGGAAGTCAGGGGCCAACGTCCTGACTTTC; CDR3 protein: CASSHWTGTGKSGANVLTF
clone size: many; CDR3 length: 15; J gene: TRBJ2-6; D gene: -; V gene: TRBV29-1; CDR3 DNA: TGCAGCGTTGTGGGCAGTAGCTCTGGGGCCAACGTCCTGACTTTC; CDR3 protein: CSVVGSSSGANVLTF
clone size: many; CDR3 length: 20; J gene: TRBJ2-4; D gene: TRBD1; V gene: TRBV9; CDR3 DNA: TGTGCCAGCAGCGTAGAGGGACAGGGTCTGAGGGGCCCCGCCAAAAACATTCAGTACTTC; CDR3 protein: CASSVEGQGLRGPAKNIQYF
clone size: few; CDR3 length: 15; J gene: TRBJ2-7; D gene: TRBD1; V gene: TRBV7-9; CDR3 DNA: TGTGCCAGCAGCCCCGGGGACAGGGACCTCTACGAGCAGTACTTC; CDR3 protein: CASSPGDRDLYEQYF
clone size: -; CDR3 length: 12; J gene: TRBJ1-5; D gene: -; V gene: TRBV20-1; CDR3 DNA: TGCAGTGAGGGTAGGGGCAATCAGCCCCAGCATTTT; CDR3 protein: CSEGRGNQPQHF
clone size: many; CDR3 length: 16; J gene: TRBJ2-2; D gene: -; V gene: TRBV3-1; CDR3 DNA: TGTGCCAGCAGCCAGTTGGACGGCGCGAACACCGGGGAGCTGTTTTTT; CDR3 protein: CASSQLDGANTGELFF
clone size: many; CDR3 length: 11; J gene: TRBJ2-1; D gene: TRBD1; V gene: TRBV7-9; CDR3 DNA: TGTGCCAGCGGGACAGACAATGAGCAGTTCTTC; CDR3 protein: CASGTDNEQFF
clone size: many; CDR3 length: 15; J gene: TRBJ2-1; D gene: TRBD2; V gene: TRBV27; CDR3 DNA: TGTGCCAGCACCCTCCTCGGGGGGGGGCGGAATGAGCAGTTCTTC; CDR3 protein: CASTLLGGGRNEQFF
clone size: few; CDR3 length: 15; J gene: TRBJ2-2; D gene: -; V gene: TRBV19; CDR3 DNA: TGTGCCAGTACCCCACTAGTCGCGAACACCGGGGAGCTGTTTTTT; CDR3 protein: CASTPLVANTGELFF
clone size: few; CDR3 length: 15; J gene: TRBJ2-3; D gene: TRBD1; V gene: TRBV14; CDR3 DNA: TGTGCCAGCAGCCAGGGACAGGGACGCACAGATACGCAGTATTTT; CDR3 protein: CASSQGQGRTDTQYF
clone size: few; CDR3 length: 14; J gene: TRBJ2-7; D gene: TRBD1; V gene: TRBV2; CDR3 DNA: TGTGCCAGCAGGCAGCAGGGGGCGTCCTACGAGCAGTACTTC; CDR3 protein: CASRQQGASYEQYF
clone size: -; CDR3 length: 15; J gene: TRBJ2-1; D gene: TRBD2; V gene: TRBV6-2/TRBV6-3; CDR3 DNA: TGTGCCAGCAGGGGGGGACTAGCGGCCTACAATGAGCAGTTCTTC; CDR3 protein: CASRGGLAAYNEQFF
clone size: many; CDR3 length: 13; J gene: TRBJ2-2; D gene: -; V gene: TRBV12-3/TRBV12-4; CDR3 DNA: TGTGCCAGCCGTGGCACTAGAGTTGGGGAGCTGTTTTTT; CDR3 protein: CASRGTRVGELFF
clone size: few; CDR3 length: 17; J gene: TRBJ2-1; D gene: -; V gene: TRBV5-5; CDR3 DNA: TGTGCCAGCAGCTTGAATGAGGGCTTCTGGGCAATCCGTGAGCAGTTCTTC; CDR3 protein: CASSLNEGFWAIREQFF
clone size: -; CDR3 length: 14; J gene: TRBJ1-1; D gene: -; V gene: TRBV6-4; CDR3 DNA: TGTGCCAGCTCAGAGGTCCCGGGGATCACTGAAGCTTTCTTT; CDR3 protein: CASSEVPGITEAFF
clone size: -; CDR3 length: 15; J gene: TRBJ2-1; D gene: TRBD1; V gene: TRBV2; CDR3 DNA: TGTGCCAGCAGTGATCCGGGACAGGGAGACAATGAGCAGTTCTTC; CDR3 protein: CASSDPGQGDNEQFF
clone size: many; CDR3 length: 16; J gene: TRBJ2-1; D gene: TRBD2; V gene: TRBV7-6; CDR3 DNA: TGTGCCAGCAGCCCTGAACGGACTAGCGGGAACAATGAGCAGTTCTTC; CDR3 protein: CASSPERTSGNNEQFF
clone size: many; CDR3 length: 16; J gene: TRBJ2-5; D gene: -; V gene: TRBV7-3; CDR3 DNA: TGTGCCAGCAGCCTGGGCGGCAGAAGGGGCCGAGAGACCCAGTACTTC; CDR3 protein: CASSLGGRRGRETQYF
clone size: -; CDR3 length: 15; J gene: TRBJ2-3; D gene: -; V gene: TRBV5-1; CDR3 DNA: TGCGCCAGCAGCTTGGCCGGGGGAAGGACAGATACGCAGTATTTT; CDR3 protein: CASSLAGGRTDTQYF
clone size: many; CDR3 length: 14; J gene: TRBJ2-1; D gene: -; V gene: TRBV7-2; CDR3 DNA: TGTGCCAGCAGCTTAGACAGCTCCTACAATGAGCAGTTCTTC; CDR3 protein: CASSLDSSYNEQFF
clone size: -; CDR3 length: 15; J gene: TRBJ2-3; D gene: -; V gene: TRBV15; CDR3 DNA: TGTGCCACCAGCAGACCCGGGAAGGGGGAAGATACGCAGTATTTT; CDR3 protein: CATSRPGKGEDTQYF
clone size: medium-sized; CDR3 length: 11; J gene: TRBJ1-5; D gene: -; V gene: TRBV28; CDR3 DNA: TGTGCCAGCAGTTTTCCCGGGCCCCAGCATTTT; CDR3 protein: CASSFPGPQHF
clone size: many; CDR3 length: 17; J gene: TRBJ2-6; D gene: TRBD1; V gene: TRBV28; CDR3 DNA: TGTGCCAGCAGTCCGACAGGGACGATGAGTAGGGCCAACGTCCTGACTTTC; CDR3 protein: CASSPTGTMSRANVLTF
clone size: many; CDR3 length: 13; J gene: TRBJ2-7; D gene: TRBD2; V gene: TRBV20-1; CDR3 DNA: TGCAGTGCTCTGACTAGCGGGAGGTACGAGCAGTACTTC; CDR3 protein: CSALTSGRYEQYF
clone size: few; CDR3 length: 13; J gene: TRBJ1-1; D gene: -; V gene: TRBV14; CDR3 DNA: TGTGCCAGCAGCCACAGGGCAAACACTGAAGCTTTCTTT; CDR3 protein: CASSHRANTEAFF
clone size: few; CDR3 length: 14; J gene: TRBJ2-1; D gene: TRBD2; V gene: TRBV20-1; CDR3 DNA: TGCAGTGCTAGATCGCTAGCGGGAACGTATGAGCAGTTCTTC; CDR3 protein: CSARSLAGTYEQFF
clone size: many; CDR3 length: 13; J gene: TRBJ2-3; D gene: -; V gene: TRBV7-2; CDR3 DNA: TGTGCCAGCAGCTTATTCCGGAGGGATACGCAGTATTTT; CDR3 protein: CASSLFRRDTQYF
clone size: -; CDR3 length: 14; J gene: TRBJ1-6; D gene: TRBD1; V gene: TRBV28; CDR3 DNA: TGTGCCAGCAGTTCGACAGGGAGGTATTCACCCCTCCACTTT; CDR3 protein: CASSSTGRYSPLHF
clone size: few; CDR3 length: 14; J gene: TRBJ2-1; D gene: -; V gene: TRBV11-3; CDR3 DNA: TGTGCCAGCAGCCAACAGGGGGTAGCGGGTGAGCAGTTCTTC; CDR3 protein: CASSQQGVAGEQFF
clone size: many; CDR3 length: 16; J gene: TRBJ1-1; D gene: TRBD1; V gene: TRBV25-1; CDR3 DNA: TGTGCCAGCAGTGGGGGACAGACCATTAGGGGCACTGAAGCTTTCTTT; CDR3 protein: CASSGGQTIRGTEAFF
clone size: many; CDR3 length: 13; J gene: TRBJ1-1; D gene: -; V gene: TRBV7-2; CDR3 DNA: TGTGCCAGCAGCCCTCTACGACAGTGGGAAGCTTTCTTT; CDR3 protein: CASSPLRQWEAFF
clone size: -; CDR3 length: 14; J gene: TRBJ2-7; D gene: TRBD2; V gene: TRBV20-1; CDR3 DNA: TGCAGTGCTAGTTTTAGCGGGACCTCCTACGAGCAGTACTTC; CDR3 protein: CSASFSGTSYEQYF
clone size: many; CDR3 length: 17; J gene: TRBJ2-7; D gene: TRBD2; V gene: TRBV18; CDR3 DNA: TGTGCCAGCTCAGCGTTAGCGGGATTGATGGGTAAATACGAGCAGTACTTC; CDR3 protein: CASSALAGLMGKYEQYF
clone size: many; CDR3 length: 13; J gene: TRBJ1-1; D gene: -; V gene: TRBV4-3; CDR3 DNA: TGCGCCAGCAGCCGTACCGGTCAGGGTGAAGCTTTCTTT; CDR3 protein: CASSRTGQGEAFF
clone size: few; CDR3 length: 14; J gene: TRBJ2-2; D gene: TRBD1; V gene: TRBV19; CDR3 DNA: TGTGCCAGTAGTATCGCAGGGGGCACCGGGGAGCTGTTTTTT; CDR3 protein: CASSIAGGTGELFF
clone size: many; CDR3 length: 14; J gene: TRBJ2-2; D gene: -; V gene: TRBV28; CDR3 DNA: TGTGCCAGCAGGTTGAAGATTAACACCGGGGAGCTGTTTTTT; CDR3 protein: CASRLKINTGELFF
clone size: many; CDR3 length: 16; J gene: TRBJ2-7; D gene: TRBD2; V gene: TRBV10-3; CDR3 DNA: TGTGCCATCAGTGACCCGGGACTAGCGGGCTCCTACGAGCAGTACTTC; CDR3 protein: CAISDPGLAGSYEQYF
clone size: once; CDR3 length: 14; J gene: TRBJ1-1; D gene: -; V gene: TRBV29-1; CDR3 DNA: TGCAGCGTTGGGTCCGGGGCAGGGGCCACTGAAGCTTTCTTT; CDR3 protein: CSVGSGAGATEAFF
clone size: many; CDR3 length: 14; J gene: TRBJ1-1; D gene: -; V gene: TRBV2; CDR3 DNA: TGTGCCAGCAGTGCCCTACCAGGTAACACTGAAGCTTTCTTT; CDR3 protein: CASSALPGNTEAFF
clone size: many; CDR3 length: 19; J gene: TRBJ2-3; D gene: TRBD1; V gene: TRBV28; CDR3 DNA: TGTGCCAGCAGTTTGACCCGGACAGGGCCCGGGGGAGGTACAGATACGCAGTATTTT; CDR3 protein: CASSLTRTGPGGGTDTQYF
clone size: many; CDR3 length: 14; J gene: TRBJ2-7; D gene: TRBD2; V gene: TRBV20-1; CDR3 DNA: TGCAGTGCTTTACTAGCGGGAGCCCCCTACGAGCAGTACTTC; CDR3 protein: CSALLAGAPYEQYF
clone size: -; CDR3 length: 20; J gene: TRBJ2-1; D gene: -; V gene: TRBV21-1; CDR3 DNA: TGTGCCAGCAGCAAAGAAAATGGACTAGCGGGAGACTCCATCTACAATGAGCAGTTCTTC; CDR3 protein: CASSKENGLAGDSIYNEQFF
clone size: few; CDR3 length: 16; J gene: TRBJ1-1; D gene: -; V gene: TRBV5-5; CDR3 DNA: TGTGCCAGCAGCTTGTATAACGGCCTTCAGAACACTGAAGCTTTCTTT; CDR3 protein: CASSLYNGLQNTEAFF
clone size: many; CDR3 length: 13; J gene: TRBJ1-1; D gene: TRBD1; V gene: TRBV27; CDR3 DNA: TGTGCCAGCAGTCTTGGACAGGGTCCTGAAGCTTTCTTT; CDR3 protein: CASSLGQGPEAFF